The 5 T cell receptor beta chains below were found in one sample sequenced in a study of T-cell reconstitution after alpha-beta-depleted transplantation in children. Preparation of the TCRbeta library used unique molecular identifiers. Using its own MiXCR run on the PCR reads, TCRdb lists one record per CDR3 protein. The data show several thousand distinct CDR3 sequences, roughly an eighth seen once. The source was PBMCs, mostly from graft donor cells, collected 60 days after TCRalphabeta/CD19-depleted stem cell transplant. The source of these receptors is a patient aged 2-10 years who had a stem cell transplant for inherited bone marrow failure, so the T cells may come from the graft donor.

This clonotype is deemed medium-sized. The chain employs TRBV4-3 and TRBJ1-1, with D unclear. This CDR3 comprises 13 residues. Trimming stripped 2 bases from V and 1 base from J, with 5 bases between. The V gene's germline CDR1 is LGHNA and CDR2 YSLEER. Here the CDR3 DNA reads TGCGCCAGCAGCCAACAGAAGAACACTGAAGCTTTCTTT. It specifies CASSQQKNTEAFF.

In this sample, this clonotype turned up many times. The V gene is TRBV7-2, the J gene TRBJ2-1; D is undetermined. The V gene's germline CDR1 is SGHTA and CDR2 FQGNSA. The CDR3 sequence is 14 residues long. The V gene lost 3 bases and the J gene lost 5 bases, with 11 bases spanning the gap. CDR3 nucleotide sequence: TGTGCCAGCAGCTTGGGCGGTTCTAACAATGAGCAGTTCTTC. It specifies CASSLGGSNNEQFF.

This clonotype was seen at least ten times. The CDR3 spells CASSYSGPNQPQHF. Written as DNA, the CDR3 is TGTGCCAGCAGTTACTCGGGGCCCAATCAGCCCCAGCATTTT. The chain links TRBV6-5 to TRBJ1-5; the D gene is possibly TRBD1 (5 bases). The V end lost 0 bases, the J end lost 3 bases, and 6 bases lay between the germline ends. The CDR3 covers 14 residues. Germline loops: CDR1 MNHEY, CDR2 SVGAGI.

This clonotype has a count of ten or more. The chain employs TRBV11-2 and TRBJ2-5; 7 bases match TRBD2. This CDR3 region has 15 residues. V lost 2 bases to trimming and J lost 3 bases; unmatched junction nucleotides: 6. Germline V lookup: CDR1 SGHAT, CDR2 FQNNGV. CDR3 protein: CASSLRLAIKETQYF. CDR3 coding DNA: TGTGCCAGCAGCTTAAGACTAGCTATCAAAGAGACCCAGTACTTC.

This clonotype was observed at least ten times. The gene calls are TRBV12-3 or TRBV12-4 and TRBJ1-1; 9 bases are a match to TRBD1. V dropped 5 bases and J dropped 0; count of bases not matched to a gene: 4. This CDR3 contains 15 residues. The CDR3 reads CASSPGQGMNTEAFF. As DNA, the CDR3 is TGTGCCAGCAGTCCCGGACAGGGGATGAACACTGAAGCTTTCTTT.